A selection of T cell receptor beta chains follows, all from one sample in a study of cytomegalovirus exposure and HLA in healthy donors. Clones were read by immunoSEQ multiplex PCR, and TCRdb kept only the in-frame ones, dropping some. The sample holds some 170,000 clones, around 79% seen once. Sequences were obtained from PBMCs. These receptors originate from a man in his forties in good health and CMV-seronegative. Both conserved end residues are part of each CDR3. Fields, in order: V gene, clone size, D gene, J gene, CDR3 protein, CDR3 DNA. A D gene is named only where the DNA matches it firmly. The listing skips clone size in some rows; elsewhere it reads once, few, many or a size class.

V: TRBV6-1
size: NA
D: TRBD1
J: TRBJ1-2
CDR3: CASRDSANYGYTF
DNA: TGTGCCAGTAGGGACAGTGCCAACTATGGCTACACCTTC

V: TRBV27
size: NA
D: NA
J: TRBJ2-3
CDR3: CASSLSSAGARGDTQYF
DNA: TGTGCCAGCAGTTTATCGAGCGCGGGGGCGAGAGGAGATACGCAGTATTTT

V: TRBV5-1
size: once
D: NA
J: TRBJ2-5
CDR3: CASRVREETQYF
DNA: TGCGCCAGCAGGGTCAGGGAAGAGACCCAGTACTTC

V: TRBV4-2
size: few
D: TRBD2
J: TRBJ2-1
CDR3: CASSPGGRGGRNEQFF
DNA: TGTGCCAGCAGCCCGGGGGGGCGGGGGGGCCGAAATGAGCAGTTCTTC

V: TRBV7-8
size: NA
D: NA
J: TRBJ1-1
CDR3: CASSWDSRGEAFF
DNA: TGTGCCAGCAGTTGGGACTCCCGGGGGGAAGCTTTCTTT

V: TRBV2
size: NA
D: NA
J: TRBJ1-2
CDR3: CASSLGDTGYTF
DNA: TGTGCCAGCAGTCTGGGGGACACTGGCTACACCTTC

V: TRBV5-4
size: NA
D: TRBD1
J: TRBJ2-7
CDR3: CASSLTRTGGASEQYF
DNA: TGTGCCAGCAGCCTTACCCGGACAGGGGGCGCGTCCGAGCAGTACTTC

V: TRBV5-1
size: NA
D: TRBD1
J: TRBJ2-1
CDR3: CASSPTGVGNEQFF
DNA: TGCGCCAGCAGCCCGACAGGGGTGGGGAATGAGCAGTTCTTC

V: TRBV12-5
size: NA
D: TRBD1
J: TRBJ2-2
CDR3: CASGSTGGANTGELFF
DNA: TGTGCTAGTGGTTCCACAGGGGGCGCGAACACCGGGGAGCTGTTTTTT

V: TRBV30
size: NA
D: TRBD2
J: TRBJ2-1
CDR3: CAWSMGGGEDEQFF
DNA: TGTGCCTGGAGTATGGGGGGAGGGGAAGATGAGCAGTTCTTC

V: TRBV11-3
size: NA
D: TRBD2
J: TRBJ2-5
CDR3: CASSLGRGGNQETQYF
DNA: TGTGCCAGCAGCTTAGGTCGGGGGGGGAACCAAGAGACCCAGTACTTC

V: TRBV28
size: NA
D: TRBD1
J: TRBJ2-1
CDR3: CASRTGAKQFF
DNA: TGTGCCAGCAGGACAGGGGCCAAGCAGTTCTTC

V: TRBV4-1
size: NA
D: NA
J: TRBJ2-5
CDR3: CASSQVGGRETQYF
DNA: TGCGCCAGCAGCCAAGTTGGGGGGAGAGAGACCCAGTACTTC

V: TRBV9
size: few
D: NA
J: TRBJ2-7
CDR3: CASSTGRGNYEQYF
DNA: TGTGCCAGCAGCACGGGAAGGGGGAACTACGAGCAGTACTTC

V: TRBV7-9
size: NA
D: NA
J: TRBJ2-3
CDR3: CASSLTGGAERGRGQYF
DNA: TGTGCCAGCAGCCTTACAGGGGGCGCAGAGCGGGGGAGGGGGCAGTATTTT

V: TRBV7-2
size: NA
D: NA
J: TRBJ1-2
CDR3: CASSSLARGHGYTF
DNA: TGTGCCAGCAGCTCACTCGCCAGGGGCCATGGCTACACCTTC

V: TRBV5-1
size: once
D: NA
J: TRBJ2-2
CDR3: CASSLGAGITGELFF
DNA: TGCGCCAGCAGCTTGGGGGCAGGGATAACCGGGGAGCTGTTTTTT

V: TRBV6-5
size: few
D: NA
J: TRBJ1-1
CDR3: CASSRALGHTEAFF
DNA: TGTGCCAGCAGTCGCGCGCTAGGCCACACTGAAGCTTTCTTT

V: TRBV4-1
size: NA
D: TRBD2
J: TRBJ2-7
CDR3: CASSQEKVTSGDEQYF
DNA: TGCGCCAGCAGCCAAGAGAAAGTGACTAGCGGGGACGAGCAGTACTTC

V: TRBV19
size: NA
D: TRBD2
J: TRBJ2-1
CDR3: CASSIGRGGHKEQFF
DNA: TGTGCCAGTAGTATAGGGCGGGGGGGCCACAAGGAGCAGTTCTTC

V: TRBV5-4
size: NA
D: TRBD1
J: TRBJ1-4
CDR3: CASSGGQGTTYKNEKLFF
DNA: TGTGCCAGCAGCGGGGGACAGGGAACGACCTACAAAAATGAAAAACTGTTTTTT

V: TRBV20-1
size: once
D: NA
J: TRBJ1-2
CDR3: CSAPTGYGYTF
DNA: TGCAGTGCGCCTACAGGGTATGGCTACACCTTC

V: TRBV7-3
size: NA
D: NA
J: TRBJ1-1
CDR3: CASAAGTTEAFF
DNA: TGTGCCAGCGCGGCAGGGACTACTGAAGCTTTCTTT

V: TRBV6-1
size: once
D: TRBD2
J: TRBJ2-3
CDR3: CASRGLEDADTQYF
DNA: TGTGCCAGCAGAGGACTAGAAGATGCGGATACGCAGTATTTT

V: TRBV10-3
size: few
D: TRBD1
J: TRBJ2-2
CDR3: CAISGDRETGELFF
DNA: TGTGCCATCAGTGGGGACAGGGAGACCGGGGAGCTGTTTTTT

V: TRBV14
size: NA
D: TRBD1
J: TRBJ2-1
CDR3: CASSQVGQGLRNEQFF
DNA: TGTGCCAGCAGCCAAGTTGGACAGGGTTTGCGCAATGAGCAGTTCTTC

V: TRBV9
size: NA
D: TRBD2
J: TRBJ2-5
CDR3: CASSGGTSGGGYQETQYF
DNA: TGTGCCAGCAGCGGAGGGACTAGCGGGGGGGGGTACCAAGAGACCCAGTACTTC

V: TRBV9
size: few
D: NA
J: TRBJ2-1
CDR3: CASSPLARNEQFF
DNA: TGTGCCAGCAGCCCCCTAGCCCGAAATGAGCAGTTCTTC

V: TRBV18
size: NA
D: TRBD2
J: TRBJ2-2
CDR3: CASSPKPPSGGVTGELFF
DNA: TGTGCCAGCTCACCAAAGCCCCCCAGCGGGGGGGTCACCGGGGAGCTGTTTTTT

V: TRBV5-1
size: NA
D: NA
J: TRBJ2-4
CDR3: CASSLGGENIQYF
DNA: TGCGCCAGCAGCTTGGGCGGGGAAAACATTCAGTACTTC

V: TRBV4-2
size: NA
D: NA
J: TRBJ1-6
CDR3: CASSQESTKNSPLHF
DNA: TGTGCCAGCAGCCAAGAGTCTACCAAAAATTCACCCCTCCACTTT

V: TRBV19
size: NA
D: NA
J: TRBJ2-4
CDR3: CASSMGVGRSKNIQYF
DNA: TGTGCCAGTAGTATGGGGGTTGGGAGGTCCAAAAACATTCAGTACTTC

V: TRBV30
size: NA
D: NA
J: TRBJ2-6
CDR3: CAWRGGGTGANVLTF
DNA: TGTGCCTGGAGGGGAGGAGGTACTGGGGCCAACGTCCTGACTTTC

V: TRBV19
size: NA
D: NA
J: TRBJ1-5
CDR3: CASSPTGPNQPQHF
DNA: TGTGCCAGTAGTCCCACAGGGCCAAATCAGCCCCAGCATTTT

V: TRBV10-3
size: NA
D: NA
J: TRBJ1-3
CDR3: CATWRAEGSGNTIYF
DNA: TGTGCCACTTGGAGGGCGGAGGGCTCTGGAAACACCATATATTTT

V: TRBV2
size: NA
D: TRBD1
J: TRBJ2-7
CDR3: CASRDRDRWYEQYF
DNA: TGTGCCAGCAGGGACCGGGACAGGTGGTACGAGCAGTACTTC

V: TRBV28
size: NA
D: NA
J: TRBJ1-1
CDR3: CASSLPGTRETEAFF
DNA: TGTGCCAGCAGTCTCCCGGGGACTCGGGAGACTGAAGCTTTCTTT

V: TRBV10-2
size: NA
D: NA
J: TRBJ1-1
CDR3: CASSDEGRPEAFF
DNA: TGCGCCAGCAGTGACGAGGGTCGCCCTGAAGCTTTCTTT

V: TRBV5-6
size: NA
D: NA
J: TRBJ2-7
CDR3: CASSFRNSYEQYF
DNA: TGTGCCAGCAGCTTCAGGAATTCCTACGAGCAGTACTTC

V: TRBV5-1
size: NA
D: NA
J: TRBJ1-6
CDR3: CASSLVRNNSPLHF
DNA: TGCGCCAGCAGCTTGGTCAGAAATAATTCACCCCTCCACTTT

V: TRBV7-2
size: NA
D: TRBD2
J: TRBJ2-5
CDR3: CASSLVSAGETQYF
DNA: TGTGCCAGCAGCTTAGTTTCAGCGGGGGAGACCCAGTACTTC

V: TRBV28
size: NA
D: TRBD1
J: TRBJ1-2
CDR3: CASSDRAYGYTF
DNA: TGTGCCAGCAGCGACAGGGCTTATGGCTACACCTTC